These T cell receptor beta chains were read from a single sample in a study of vaccination effects on CD4 cells after COVID-19. Sequencing was performed with immunoSEQ multiplex PCR; in TCRdb, only in-frame clones are kept and a portion is missing. The sample lists tens of thousands of clones, roughly 74% occurring once. These receptors lack a known antigen. The material sequenced was CD4+ T cells from PBMCs cultured with HCoV-OC43 spike peptides, taken after COVID-19 vaccination. These receptor sequences come from a human donor who received a COVID-19 vaccine. Both conserved end residues are trimmed from each CDR3.

j_gene | v_gene | CDR3aa
TRBJ2-6 | TRBV5-6 | ASSLQITGANVLT
TRBJ1-4 | TRBV6-2/TRBV6-3 | ASSRRGAGDEKLF
TRBJ1-3 | TRBV3-1/TRBV3-2 | ASSQDTIWLVRGAGNTIY
TRBJ2-5 | TRBV6-5 | ASRTDSHHQETQY
TRBJ1-6 | TRBV5-1 | ASSLDRDYNSPLH
TRBJ2-7 | TRBV6-1 | ASSEATYEQY
TRBJ2-7 | TRBV10-1 | ASSDGQGVLDEQY
TRBJ1-6 | TRBV6-6 | ASGVESPLH
TRBJ2-3 | TRBV27 | ASRGAGVSTDTQY
TRBJ1-1 | TRBV10-1 | ASSARQGVGTEAF
TRBJ1-1 | TRBV5-1 | ASSLGGPTEAF
TRBJ2-5 | TRBV5-1 | ASSLTGAGAETQY
TRBJ2-1 | TRBV6-5 | ASSYRDGGFPQQF
TRBJ1-5 | TRBV3-1/TRBV3-2 | ASSFNDQPQH
TRBJ1-1 | TRBV18 | ASSPPAGGEAF
TRBJ1-2 | TRBV6-1 | ASSEEGQGDYGYT
TRBJ2-5 | TRBV6-1 | ASSEEWTGSLETQY
TRBJ2-1 | TRBV6-5 | ASRSYRVNEQF
TRBJ2-5 | TRBV5-6 | ASSADRGLQETQY
TRBJ2-5 | TRBV7-6 | ASSLGWVGGAEETQY
TRBJ2-1 | TRBV18 | ASSPPTQNEQF
TRBJ1-2 | TRBV2 | ASSEFGRLGYT
TRBJ1-4 | TRBV24-1 | ATSAGQGEGHEKLF